This TCR beta chain was sequenced for a study of regulatory T cells in long-lasting Graves disease. Study-level information: Those Graves' patients who were newly diagnosed had been on antithyroid drugs under 3 months. General study results and limits: Patients with persistent disease shared 2,741 public clonotypes, outpacing the 900 to 1,000 shared by new patients.

Indicated time point: newly diagnosed GD, antithyroid drugs for less than 3 months. PBMC-derived RNA was used for the TCR library. As concerns this clonotype: The antigen is undetermined.

Arm-PCR with iRepertoire HTBI primers amplified the CDR3 regions for these TCR beta libraries. Via MiXCR, TCRdb re-called the multiplex PCR reads, giving one row per CDR3 protein. The data hold about half a million distinct CDR3 sequences, with more than 10% observed a single time. This sample also appeared in a second study, on T cells in Graves' hyperthyroidism and ophthalmopathy. Turning to that study: Exclusion of a patient resulted from uncontrolled infection, other autoimmune disease, pregnancy or lactation. Ophthalmopathy could be told apart from stable hyperthyroidism with a 13 V-J model.

This clonotype was obtained from a woman aged 30 to 39 with Graves disease. The source was peripheral blood mononuclear cells (PBMCs), collected at new diagnosis, from a patient treated with antithyroid drugs.

The DNA for the CDR3 is TGTGCCAGCAGTTATCAGGGCCAGCCCCAGCATTTT. Amino acids: CASSYQGQPQHF. The chain has TRBV27 and TRBJ1-5, with D possibly being TRBD1 (5 bases). Trimming cost V 4 bases and J 7 bases, with 8 bases left between them. Germline-derived CDR1 and CDR2 are MNHEY and SMNVEV (reference sequence). The CDR3 covers 12 residues.